Each of the 22 T cell receptor beta chains below was sequenced from the same sample in a study of T cell changes during pregnancy in multiple sclerosis. The method was immunoSEQ multiplex PCR; TCRdb's version includes in-frame clones alone and lacks a portion of them. The top ten hold 1.6% of the sample, which has more than 80,000 clones, under 95% seen once. This material consisted of peripheral blood, taken after pregnancy. The source is a female donor with multiple sclerosis, enrolled in a pregnancy study.

The chain uses TRBV6-5 and TRBJ2-2, with a weak D call TRBD1 (5 bases). CDR1 is MNHEY and CDR2 is SVGAGI in the germline V gene. Between the trimmed V and J ends, which lost 3 bases and 4 bases, there was a span of 12 bases. This CDR3 contains 15 residues. Here the CDR3 DNA reads TGTGCCAGCAGTTATTTCCAGGGCGGCACCGGGGAGCTGTTTTTT. It codes for CASSYFQGGTGELFF.

The rearrangement uses TRBV5-1 and TRBJ1-1; D might be TRBD1 (5 bases). The CDR3 extends over 18 amino acids. Trimming took off 0 bases at V and 1 base at J, with 19 bases between the two ends. Germline-derived CDR1 and CDR2 are SGHRS and YFSETQ. CDR3 in DNA: TGCGCCAGCAGCTTGGTAACAGGTGGGACTCGGACGAACACTGAAGCTTTCTTT. Translating it yields CASSLVTGGTRTNTEAFF.

The rearrangement links TRBV5-8 to TRBJ1-1; D gene ambiguous. V lost 0 bases and J lost 1, with 7 bases in between. The CDR3 has 14 residues. The germline V gene encodes CDR1 SGHTS and CDR2 YDEGEE. The CDR3 spells CASSLGQANTEAFF. For the CDR3, the DNA is TGTGCCAGCAGCTTGGGCCAGGCGAACACTGAAGCTTTCTTT.

The V and J genes are TRBV10-3 and TRBJ2-3; 9 bases are a match to TRBD2. The CDR3 runs 17 residues. V dropped 2 bases and J dropped 1; count of bases not matched to a gene: 7. Germline V lookup: CDR1 ENHRY, CDR2 SYGVKD. The CDR3 DNA reads TGTGCCATCAGTGAGCGACGGACTAGCGCTGGCACAGATACGCAGTATTTT. Translated: CAISERRTSAGTDTQYF.

The rearrangement joins TRBV6-5 to TRBJ2-7; 12 nucleotides line up with TRBD2. Trimming cost V 5 bases and J 3 bases; bases outside gene matches: 5. Germline CDR1 MNHEY, CDR2 SVGAGI. The CDR3 loop spans 15 amino acids. CDR3 DNA: TGTGCCAGCAGTCCTGGACTAGCGGGATACTACGAGCAGTACTTC. This sequence encodes CASSPGLAGYYEQYF.

The rearrangement uses TRBV19 and TRBJ1-4; 8 bases fit TRBD1. The CDR3 loop spans 15 amino acids. In germline, CDR1 is LNHDA, CDR2 SQIVND (reference sequence). Germline trimming cut 5 bases from V and 2 bases from J; bases unmatched to any gene: 4. The CDR3 DNA reads TGTGCCAGTAGTTTGCAGGGGGCGACTAATGAAAAACTGTTTTTT. This gives the protein CASSLQGATNEKLFF.

The chain has TRBV5-4 and TRBJ1-2, with TRBD1 matching over 12 bases. CDR3 length: 17 amino acids. Per the germline V gene, CDR1 is SGHNT and CDR2 is YYREEE (reference sequence). V dropped 4 bases and J dropped 3; count of bases not matched to a gene: 10. The CDR3 DNA reads TGTGCCAGCAGCCGTCCCGGGACAGGGGGCAGGGACTATGGCTACACCTTC. Translating gives CASSRPGTGGRDYGYTF.

This rearrangement joins TRBV28 to TRBJ1-1; D is undetermined. V lost 7 bases and J 7 bases, leaving 13 bases between the germline ends. Germline V gene sequence: CDR1 MDHEN, CDR2 SYDVKM. CDR3 length: 12 amino acids. For the CDR3, the DNA is TGTGCCAGCAAAGGAGGGATTTTTGAAGCTTTCTTT. This sequence encodes CASKGGIFEAFF. Based on the CDR3 plus reference TRBV28 and TRBJ1-1, the full variable domain is DVKVTQSSRYLVKRTGEKVFLECVQDMDHENMFWYRQDPGLGLRLIYFSYDVKMKEKGDIPEGYSVSREKKERFSLILESASTNQTSMYLCASKGGIFEAFFGQGTRLTVV.

The gene calls are TRBV19 and TRBJ2-7, with D possibly being TRBD2 (6 bases). The V end lost 9 bases, the J end lost 3 bases, and 12 bases lay between the germline ends. From germline, CDR1 is LNHDA and CDR2 SQIVND (reference sequence). This CDR3 comprises 12 residues. The CDR3 reads CASSGLDYEQYF. Here the CDR3 DNA reads TGTGCCAGCTCGGGACTCGACTACGAGCAGTACTTC.

This chain joins TRBV7-9 and TRBJ1-1; a weak D match, TRBD1 (6 bases). V was shortened by 1 base and J by 4 bases, with 10 bases between the two germline ends. The CDR3 extends over 14 amino acids. Germline CDR1 reads SEHNR; CDR2 reads FQNEAQ (reference sequence). The CDR3 reads CASSLVDRTTEAFF. CDR3 in DNA: TGTGCCAGCAGCTTAGTCGACAGGACCACTGAAGCTTTCTTT.

The V and J genes are TRBV5-4 and TRBJ1-2; 7 nucleotides line up with TRBD1. V lost 0 bases, J lost 7 bases, and 6 bases stayed unmatched. The CDR3 has 14 amino acids. Germline V CDR1 and CDR2: SGHNT, YYREEE (reference sequence). The CDR3 sequence is CASSLEEGAGGYTF. The CDR3 DNA reads TGTGCCAGCAGCTTGGAGGAGGGGGCGGGTGGCTACACCTTC.

This clone showed up just a few times. CDR3 in DNA: TGTGCCAGGAGGGCTGATGGTTCCACTGAAGCTTTCTTT. It translates to CARRADGSTEAFF. The genes are TRBV7-2 and TRBJ1-1; D is ambiguous. Trimming removed 9 bases at V and 4 bases at J, with 15 bases between. Per germline, CDR1 SGHTA and CDR2 FQGNSA. This CDR3 comprises 13 residues.

The rearrangement joins TRBV19 to TRBJ1-5; 8 positions agree with TRBD1. The CDR3 extends over 16 amino acids. The V gene's germline CDR1 is LNHDA and CDR2 SQIVND (reference sequence). With V trimmed by 4 bases and J by 2 bases, 7 bases remained unmatched. The CDR3 protein is CASSTWTGMGNQPQHF. The CDR3 bases are TGTGCCAGTAGTACCTGGACAGGGATGGGCAATCAGCCCCAGCATTTT.

The chain couples TRBV6-5 to TRBJ2-5; 9 bases line up with TRBD1. CDR3 length equals 15 residues. The J segment lost 4 bases and the V segment lost 4 bases, leaving 7 bases of the junction unmatched. The germline V gene has CDR1 MNHEY and CDR2 SVGAGI. The CDR3 spells CASSSLGQGLETQYF. The CDR3 DNA is TGTGCCAGCAGTTCCTTGGGACAGGGATTAGAGACCCAGTACTTC.

The CDR3 loop reads CASRPGGHEQYF. The CDR3 DNA follows: TGTGCCAGCAGGCCCGGGGGTCACGAGCAGTACTTC. The genes are TRBV28 and TRBJ2-7; D may be TRBD2 (6 bases). The CDR3 extends over 12 amino acids. Trimming cost V 6 bases and J 5 bases, with 11 bases left between them. Germline V gene lookup returns CDR1 MDHEN and CDR2 SYDVKM.

The V call is TRBV6-6, the J call TRBJ1-5; the D gene is possibly TRBD1 (5 bases). Germline V lookup: CDR1 MNHNY, CDR2 SVGAGI (reference sequence). This CDR3 is 15 amino acids long. The V end lost 6 bases, the J end lost 3 bases, and 15 bases lay between the germline ends. Written as DNA, the CDR3 is TGTGCCAGCAGGAAGGGGATACTCGACAATCAGCCCCAGCATTTT. The encoded protein is CASRKGILDNQPQHF.

Concerning this clone itself: The junction shows a germline mismatch at one end, possibly a read error. The V call is TRBV14, the J call TRBJ1-4; 9 nucleotides match TRBD1. From germline, CDR1 is SGHDN and CDR2 FVKESK. CDR3 length: 15 residues. CDR3 loop: CASSQATGTGFGLVF. As DNA, the CDR3 is TGTGCCAGCAGCCAAGCCACCGGGACAGGGTTTGGTCTGGTTTTT.

The CDR3 DNA sequence: TGTGCCAGCAGCCTCCCCCGGGGGGTTAACTATGGCTACACCTTC. This codes for CASSLPRGVNYGYTF. The chain combines TRBV28 with TRBJ1-2, with D tentatively TRBD1 (5 bases). V was cut by 6 bases and J by 1 base, with 15 bases left in between. This CDR3 has 15 residues. Germline V gives CDR1 MDHEN, CDR2 SYDVKM.

V usage is TRBV18 and J usage is TRBJ1-1; 10 bases line up with TRBD1. CDR1 and CDR2 (germline): KGHSH, LQKENI. Trimming removed 6 bases from V and 4 bases from J; junction bases left unmatched: 5. This CDR3 region has 14 residues. CDR3 in amino acids: CASSGQGVGTEAFF. In nucleotides, the CDR3 is TGTGCCAGCTCCGGACAGGGGGTTGGCACTGAAGCTTTCTTT.

The gene calls are TRBV14 and TRBJ2-1; no clear D. V was cut by 0 bases and J by 5 bases, with 8 bases left in between. The germline V gene encodes CDR1 SGHDN and CDR2 FVKESK. The CDR3 runs to 14 residues. This CDR3 is CASSQDRSHNEQFF. The CDR3 bases are TGTGCCAGCAGCCAAGATCGTTCCCACAATGAGCAGTTCTTC.

The CDR3 is CASSSRDRNYGYTF. In DNA form, the CDR3 reads TGTGCCAGCAGCTCTAGGGACAGAAACTATGGCTACACCTTC. This chain uses TRBV5-6 with TRBJ1-2, with TRBD1 identical over 7 bases. The CDR3 runs 14 residues. Germline V gene lookup returns CDR1 SGHDT and CDR2 YYEEEE. V shed 3 bases and J 2 bases; nucleotides not matched to a gene: 4.

The chain links TRBV5-5 to TRBJ2-3, with TRBD2 matching over 7 bases. Unmatched junction bases numbered 3, after V lost 0 bases and J lost 2 bases. Germline V gene data show CDR1 as SGHKS and CDR2 as YYEKEE (reference sequence). CDR3 length equals 15 residues. CDR3 amino acids: CASSLGWDYTDTQYF. The CDR3, as DNA: TGTGCCAGCAGCTTGGGGTGGGACTACACAGATACGCAGTATTTT.